One and the same sample provided the 18 T cell receptor beta chains below, sequenced in a study of cytomegalovirus exposure and HLA in healthy donors. A multiplex PCR was run with 60 Vbeta primers and 13 Jbeta primers. Some clones are missing from TCRdb's copy, which holds only in-frame ones; the method was immunoSEQ multiplex PCR. The sample carries approximately 190,000 clones, approximately 11% recorded once. Sequencing was done on a sample of PBMCs. The receptors come from a man aged 45-65 years in good health and CMV-seropositive.

This clone has just a few counts. The CDR3 DNA reads TGTGCCAGCAGTAACCCGACAGGGATCGCCTACGAGCAGTACTTC. Encoded protein: CASSNPTGIAYEQYF. The J gene is TRBJ2-7, the V gene TRBV5-4; 7 bases line up with TRBD1. The V gene's germline CDR1 is SGHNT and CDR2 YYREEE (reference sequence). The CDR3 is 15 residues long. The J segment lost 2 bases and the V segment lost 5 bases, leaving 10 bases of the junction unmatched. Using reference TRBV5-4 and TRBJ2-7 for the parts outside the CDR3, the full variable domain is ETGVTQSPTHLIKTRGQQVTLRCSSQSGHNTVSWYQQALGQGPQFIFQYYREEENGRGNFPPRFSGLQFPNYSSELNVNALELDDSALYLCASSNPTGIAYEQYFGPGTRLTVT.

This chain links TRBV28 with TRBJ2-5, with TRBD2 as a possible D gene (5 bases). Germline V CDR1 and CDR2: MDHEN, SYDVKM. V lost 5 bases, J lost 1 base, and 17 bases lay in between. CDR3 size: 16 residues. The DNA of the CDR3 is TGTGCCAGCAGTCCCATGAGGGCCCTCGCCCAAGAGACCCAGTACTTC. It yields the protein CASSPMRALAQETQYF. Full variable domain (remainder filled in from reference TRBV28 and TRBJ2-5): DVKVTQSSRYLVKRTGEKVFLECVQDMDHENMFWYRQDPGLGLRLIYFSYDVKMKEKGDIPEGYSVSREKKERFSLILESASTNQTSMYLCASSPMRALAQETQYFGPGTRLLVL.

In this sample, this clone turned up a few times. The V call is TRBV10-2, the J call TRBJ1-1, with 7 bases identical to TRBD1. The V and J ends lost 6 bases and 1 base, in that order; junction bases with no gene match: 2. The germline gives CDR1 WSHSY, CDR2 SAAADI. The CDR3 length is 13 residues. CDR3 bases: TGCGCCAGCAGGTGGACAGGGAACACTGAAGCTTTCTTT. Encoded protein: CASRWTGNTEAFF.

The CDR3 region is CASSLWAGAANYGYTF. For the CDR3, the DNA is TGTGCCAGCAGTTTATGGGCAGGGGCCGCGAACTATGGCTACACCTTC. The genes are TRBV28 and TRBJ1-2, with D perhaps TRBD1 (6 bases). Per the germline V gene, CDR1 is MDHEN and CDR2 is SYDVKM. Deletions cut 0 bases from V and 2 bases from J, with 13 bases between. There are 16 residues in the CDR3.

This chain links TRBV6-5 with TRBJ2-1; possible D gene TRBD2, 5 bases. The V end lost 4 bases, the J end lost 4 bases, and 14 bases lay between the germline ends. The CDR3 runs to 15 residues. The V gene's germline CDR1 is MNHEY and CDR2 SVGAGI. CDR3 DNA: TGTGCCAGCAGTTTGTATCTAGCCCCTTACAATGAGCAGTTCTTC. Protein product: CASSLYLAPYNEQFF.

This clone was seen a handful of times. The genes are TRBV5-6 and TRBJ2-1, with 8 bases matching TRBD1. The CDR3 runs to 17 residues. The V gene's germline CDR1 is SGHDT and CDR2 YYEEEE. With V trimmed by 5 bases and J by 3 bases, 13 bases remained unmatched. CDR3: CASSLVRGTGNYNEQFF. CDR3 coding DNA: TGTGCCAGCAGTTTAGTCAGGGGGACAGGAAACTACAATGAGCAGTTCTTC.

The genes are TRBV28 and TRBJ2-1; possibly TRBD2 for D (5 bases). Trimming took 11 bases from V and 9 from J, leaving 17 bases between them. CDR3 length: 12 residues. The germline gives CDR1 MDHEN, CDR2 SYDVKM. Here the CDR3 reads CASHGSAGEQFF. The CDR3 DNA is TGTGCCTCCCACGGTAGCGCTGGTGAGCAGTTCTTC.

The chain has TRBV13 and TRBJ2-5; 12 positions match TRBD2. CDR1 and CDR2 (germline): PRHDT, FYEKMQ (reference sequence). The CDR3 runs to 18 residues. V lost 5 bases to trimming and J lost 5 bases; unmatched junction nucleotides: 15. CDR3: CASSPPLAGGPLTETQYF. The CDR3 DNA sequence: TGTGCCAGCAGCCCCCCACTAGCGGGGGGCCCTCTTACGGAGACCCAGTACTTC. Drawing the rest from reference TRBV13 and TRBJ2-5, the complete variable domain is AAGVIQSPRHLIKEKRETATLKCYPIPRHDTVYWYQQGPGQDPQFLISFYEKMQSDKGSIPDRFSAQQFSDYHSELNMSSLELGDSALYFCASSPPLAGGPLTETQYFGPGTRLLVL.

The chain has TRBV7-8 and TRBJ1-6, with 8 bases aligning to TRBD1. This CDR3 contains 14 residues. Germline trimming cut 5 bases from V and 7 bases from J; bases unmatched to any gene: 4. Germline CDR1 is SGHVS and CDR2 is FQNEAQ. The CDR3: CASSPRTGNSPLHF. The CDR3 DNA reads TGTGCCAGCAGCCCCCGGACAGGGAATTCACCCCTCCACTTT.

This clone was counted only a few times. The chain links TRBV6-5 to TRBJ2-7; a weak D match, TRBD1 (6 bases). Looked up from germline, CDR1 is MNHEY and CDR2 is SVGAGI. The V and J ends lost 2 bases and 1 base respectively, with 12 bases between them. This CDR3 region has 15 residues. CDR3 bases: TGTGCCAGCAGTTACGGCAGGGGAGTTTCCTACGAGCAGTACTTC. It translates to CASSYGRGVSYEQYF.

The table lists this clone with a few counts. V is TRBV5-5 and J is TRBJ1-5; no clear D. Germline values: CDR1 SGHKS, CDR2 YYEKEE (reference sequence). Trimming pared 0 bases from V and 8 bases from J, leaving 9 bases between. The CDR3 runs 13 residues. For the CDR3, the DNA is TGTGCCAGCAGCTTGGTTCCGGGAGAGCCCCAGCATTTT. Its translation: CASSLVPGEPQHF. The entire variable domain, with the rest obtained from reference TRBV5-5 and TRBJ1-5, is as follows: DAGVTQSPTHLIKTRGQQVTLRCSPISGHKSVSWYQQVLGQGPQFIFQYYEKEERGRGNFPDRFSARQFPNYSSELNVNALLLGDSALYLCASSLVPGEPQHFGDGTRLSIL.

This clone has just a few counts. The chain combines TRBV25-1 with TRBJ1-2; D is undetermined. The CDR3 spans 15 residues. Germline V gene sequence: CDR1 MGHDK, CDR2 SYGVNS. The V end was cut by 4 bases, the J end by 3 bases, with 15 bases between. The CDR3 DNA reads TGTGCCAGCAGTGGCGGAGGCTCTTGGCACTATGGCTACACCTTC. Translated: CASSGGGSWHYGYTF.

The V and J genes are TRBV5-8 and TRBJ1-4; 11 positions match TRBD1. CDR1 is SGHTS, CDR2 YDEGEE, per germline. The J segment lost 3 bases and the V segment lost 4 bases, leaving 5 bases of the junction unmatched. The CDR3 length is 16 residues. CDR3 region: CASSAGQGVPNEKLFF. DNA for the CDR3: TGTGCCAGCAGCGCGGGACAGGGGGTCCCTAATGAAAAACTGTTTTTT.

This clone appeared a few times. The gene calls are TRBV19 and TRBJ1-1; D is possibly TRBD1 (6 bases). Germline V lookup: CDR1 LNHDA, CDR2 SQIVND (reference sequence). V lost 3 bases and J 0 bases, leaving 14 bases between the germline ends. This CDR3 region has 16 residues. CDR3 in DNA: TGTGCCAGTAGTATTCGGTTGGGGGCCCTGAACACTGAAGCTTTCTTT. Amino acid sequence: CASSIRLGALNTEAFF.

This chain links TRBV6-5 with TRBJ2-3; 8 positions agree with TRBD2. This CDR3 spans 14 amino acids. CDR1 and CDR2 (germline): MNHEY, SVGAGI. J lost 3 bases, V lost 5 bases, and 4 bases had no gene match. The CDR3 nucleotides read TGTGCCAGCAGTCCCGGGGGGGCGACAGATACGCAGTATTTT. This codes for CASSPGGATDTQYF.

The chain carries TRBV19 and TRBJ2-1; D perhaps matches TRBD1 (6 bases). In germline, CDR1 is LNHDA, CDR2 SQIVND (reference sequence). V was clipped by 2 bases and J by 4 bases, with 15 bases between them. This CDR3 comprises 16 residues. DNA of the CDR3: TGTGCCAGTAGTATACCGGGACACAGATCTTACAATGAGCAGTTCTTC. It specifies CASSIPGHRSYNEQFF. Filled out from reference TRBV19 and TRBJ2-1, the complete variable domain reads DGGITQSPKYLFRKEGQNVTLSCEQNLNHDAMYWYRQDPGQGLRLIYYSQIVNDFQKGDIAEGYSVSREKKESFPLTVTSAQKNPTAFYLCASSIPGHRSYNEQFFGPGTRLTVL.

The chain employs TRBV19 and TRBJ1-2; maybe TRBD1 (6 bases). V lost 5 bases to trimming and J lost 0 bases, with 13 bases between them. The CDR3 runs to 15 residues. The germline gives CDR1 LNHDA, CDR2 SQIVND (reference sequence). The CDR3 DNA reads TGTGCCAGTAGTTCTCCTAGGACAGCTAACTATGGCTACACCTTC. It codes for CASSSPRTANYGYTF. The complete variable domain, with remaining parts taken from reference TRBV19 and TRBJ1-2, reads DGGITQSPKYLFRKEGQNVTLSCEQNLNHDAMYWYRQDPGQGLRLIYYSQIVNDFQKGDIAEGYSVSREKKESFPLTVTSAQKNPTAFYLCASSSPRTANYGYTFGSGTRLTVV.

V is TRBV7-2 and J is TRBJ1-4; 11 bases match TRBD1. The CDR3 runs 16 residues. V lost 5 bases, J lost 9 bases, and 11 bases stayed unmatched. Germline-derived CDR1 and CDR2 are SGHTA and FQGNSA. The CDR3 here is CASSTAGTGGIKKLFF. DNA of the CDR3: TGTGCCAGCAGCACCGCCGGGACAGGGGGGATCAAAAAACTGTTTTTT.